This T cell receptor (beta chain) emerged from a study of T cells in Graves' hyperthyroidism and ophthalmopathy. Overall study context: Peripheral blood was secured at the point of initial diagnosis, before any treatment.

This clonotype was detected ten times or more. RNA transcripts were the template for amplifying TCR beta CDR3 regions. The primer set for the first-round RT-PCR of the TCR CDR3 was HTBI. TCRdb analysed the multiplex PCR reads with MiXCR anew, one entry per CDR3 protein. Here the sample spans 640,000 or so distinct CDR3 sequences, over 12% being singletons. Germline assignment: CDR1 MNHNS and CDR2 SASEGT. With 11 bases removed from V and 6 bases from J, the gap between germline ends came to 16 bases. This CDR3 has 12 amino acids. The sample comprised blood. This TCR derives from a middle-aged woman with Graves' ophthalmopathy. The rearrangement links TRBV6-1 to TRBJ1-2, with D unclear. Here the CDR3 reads CALAVGKNGYTF. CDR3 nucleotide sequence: TGTGCCCTCGCAGTAGGGAAAAATGGCTACACCTTC.